A selection of T cell receptor beta chains follows, all from one sample in a study of blood T cell repertoires in COVID-19. Sequencing was performed with immunoSEQ multiplex PCR; in TCRdb, only in-frame clones are kept and a portion is missing. The sample lists about 140,000 clones, roughly 88% occurring once. The sample taken for sequencing was peripheral blood. The receptors originated from a human donor in a cohort sampled during active COVID-19. CDR3s include the opening cysteine and the closing phenylalanine or tryptophan. The D gene is left open where the match is weak. Clone size, where shown, is once, few, many, or a class for clones that have expanded.

CDR3nt | CDR3aa | d_gene | j_gene | v_gene | abundance
TGTGCCAGCAGCTCATCAACAGGGTTCCAGCCCCAGCATTTT | CASSSSTGFQPQHF | . | TRBJ1-5 | TRBV5-6 | .
TGTGCCAGCAGCTTAGCCTGGACTAGCGGAGAGTACCAAGAGACCCAGTACTTC | CASSLAWTSGEYQETQYF | TRBD2 | TRBJ2-5 | TRBV7-6 | once
TGCGCCAGCAGCTTGGAGGGACTAGCGGGGGGAGAGACCCAGTACTTC | CASSLEGLAGGETQYF | TRBD2 | TRBJ2-5 | TRBV5-1 | .
TGTGCCAGCAGCTTAGGCTGGCCGGGGGATACGCAGTATTTT | CASSLGWPGDTQYF | . | TRBJ2-3 | TRBV7-3 | .
TGTGCCAGCAGTGACTCGGCGGGCACGGGTGAGCAGTTCTTC | CASSDSAGTGEQFF | . | TRBJ2-1 | TRBV6-5 | .
TGTGCCAGCAGCGTGACAGGACTGCAAGAGACCCAGTACTTC | CASSVTGLQETQYF | . | TRBJ2-5 | TRBV7-3 | .
TGTGCCAGCAGCCCCCGGGTCACCGGGGAGCTGTTTTTT | CASSPRVTGELFF | . | TRBJ2-2 | TRBV7-9 | few
TGTGCCATCAGAAGCCGTCTCGATGGTGAAGCTTTCTTT | CAIRSRLDGEAFF | . | TRBJ1-1 | TRBV10-3 | .
TGTGCCAGCAGCATTGGCGATCGGGGGAGCTCCTACAATGAGCAGTTCTTC | CASSIGDRGSSYNEQFF | . | TRBJ2-1 | TRBV5-8 | .
TGCGCCAGCAGTCGGGAGCGAGCCTACGAGCAGTACTTC | CASSRERAYEQYF | . | TRBJ2-7 | TRBV5-1 | .
TGTGCCAGCAGCCAAGCCGGGACAACTTACAATGAGCAGTTCTTC | CASSQAGTTYNEQFF | . | TRBJ2-1 | TRBV3-1/TRBV3-2 | few
TGTGCCAGCAGCCCAGGGGCAGGGAGCTCCTACAATGAGCAGTTCTTC | CASSPGAGSSYNEQFF | . | TRBJ2-1 | TRBV7-3 | .
TGTGCCAGCAGCAGCCCTCCAGGGATAAAGACCCAGTACTTC | CASSSPPGIKTQYF | . | TRBJ2-5 | TRBV7-2 | few
TGTGCCAGTAGTATAGGTACAGGGGTCGTAGCTTTCTTT | CASSIGTGVVAFF | TRBD1 | TRBJ1-1 | TRBV19 | .
TGCAGCGTCCTTGGGGCTAGCGGGCCTTACAATGAGCAGTTCTTC | CSVLGASGPYNEQFF | TRBD2 | TRBJ2-1 | TRBV29-1 | .
TGTGCCAGCAGCACCCAAGCGGGGGCCGCCTACGAGCAGTACTTC | CASSTQAGAAYEQYF | TRBD2 | TRBJ2-7 | TRBV11-2 | .
TGTGCCAGCAGCGTAGACGGGACAGGTTACGAAAAACTGTTTTTT | CASSVDGTGYEKLFF | TRBD1 | TRBJ1-4 | TRBV9 | .
TGTGCCAGCAGCTCGGCAGCGGGGGGCCCGTACGAGCAGTACTTC | CASSSAAGGPYEQYF | TRBD2 | TRBJ2-7 | TRBV11-2 | once
TGCGCCAGCAGCCATTCCGGGACTGCGGATGAGCAGTTCTTC | CASSHSGTADEQFF | . | TRBJ2-1 | TRBV4-3 | .
TGTGCCAGCAGCGAAGGGACAGGGGGTTATGGCTACACCTTC | CASSEGTGGYGYTF | TRBD1 | TRBJ1-2 | TRBV13 | few
TGTGCCAGCAGCTCCAGGTATACTGAAGCTTTCTTT | CASSSRYTEAFF | . | TRBJ1-1 | TRBV11-3 | .
TGTGCCAGCAGCCTCCTTGGGGTATCGGGGGGGACGATATTAACAGATACGCAGTATTTT | CASSLLGVSGGTILTDTQYF | TRBD2 | TRBJ2-3 | TRBV13 | .
TGCGCCAGCAGTAAGGGAGCAGACGTTAGCTCCTACGAGCAGTACTTC | CASSKGADVSSYEQYF | . | TRBJ2-7 | TRBV5-1 | .
TGTGCCAGCAGCCACCGGGAGGGGGCGAACTATGGCTACACCTTC | CASSHREGANYGYTF | TRBD1 | TRBJ1-2 | TRBV5-6 | .
TGTGCCAGCAGCTTAGCCGAGAGATACAACACTGAAGCTTTCTTT | CASSLAERYNTEAFF | . | TRBJ1-1 | TRBV7-6 | .
TGTGCCAGCAAACGGGGACAGTACACTGAAGCTTTCTTT | CASKRGQYTEAFF | TRBD1 | TRBJ1-1 | TRBV7-6 | .
TGCGCCAGCAGCCCGACTAGCGGGGGAACCCACTACGAGCAGTACTTC | CASSPTSGGTHYEQYF | TRBD2 | TRBJ2-7 | TRBV5-1 | .
TGCGCCAGCAGCGTTGCAGGCACCGGGGGTGAAAAACTGTTTTTT | CASSVAGTGGEKLFF | . | TRBJ1-4 | TRBV5-1 | .
TGTGCCAGCAGCCAAGTTCTATTGGACACCGGGGAGCTGTTTTTT | CASSQVLLDTGELFF | . | TRBJ2-2 | TRBV3-1/TRBV3-2 | .
TGCGCCAGCAGCCAAGATTGGGGGACACCAAATCAGCCCCAGCATTTT | CASSQDWGTPNQPQHF | . | TRBJ1-5 | TRBV4-3 | few
TGTGCCAGCAGCCAGACTAGCGGGGTTTACAATGAGCAGTTCTTC | CASSQTSGVYNEQFF | TRBD2 | TRBJ2-1 | TRBV7-2 | .
TGTGCCATACAGCCCACGATCACCGGGGAGCTGTTTTTT | CAIQPTITGELFF | . | TRBJ2-2 | TRBV6-5 | .
TGTGCCAGCAGCTTAGGGCGATCGGGGGCCTACGAGCAGTACTTC | CASSLGRSGAYEQYF | . | TRBJ2-7 | TRBV7-8 | .
TGTGCCAGCAGCGTCGACAGGGGCCTCCAAGAGACCCAGTACTTC | CASSVDRGLQETQYF | TRBD1 | TRBJ2-5 | TRBV9 | .
TGTGCCAGCACGGGTAACGGGGGCTACACCTTC | CASTGNGGYTF | . | TRBJ1-2 | TRBV9 | .
TGTGCCAGTAGTATAGGGACAGCTTTGAACACTGAAGCTTTCTTT | CASSIGTALNTEAFF | . | TRBJ1-1 | TRBV19 | .
TGTGCCACCAGTGACAGTAGCGTCTCCTCCTACAATGAGCAGTTCTTC | CATSDSSVSSYNEQFF | . | TRBJ2-1 | TRBV24-1 | .
TGTGCCAGCAGCTTACCCCTAGCGGGGGTGGACACCGGGGAGCTGTTTTTT | CASSLPLAGVDTGELFF | TRBD2 | TRBJ2-2 | TRBV13 | .
TGTGCCAGCTCACGACGGGAGGGGGAAGCTTTCTTT | CASSRREGEAFF | . | TRBJ1-1 | TRBV18 | .
TGTGCCAGCAGTCCGACAGCAGCTAATGAAAAACTGTTTTTT | CASSPTAANEKLFF | . | TRBJ1-4 | TRBV6-2/TRBV6-3 | .
TGTGCCAGCAGCTTGCTAAACACTGAAGCTTTCTTT | CASSLLNTEAFF | . | TRBJ1-1 | TRBV5-4 | .
TGTGCCAGCAGCCACGGGATAGGGCTAGCGGGGTTCCAAGAGACCCAGTACTTC | CASSHGIGLAGFQETQYF | TRBD2 | TRBJ2-5 | TRBV3-1/TRBV3-2 | .
TGTGCCTGGTTTCTTAGCCTCGACAGGGGACTCAATCAGCCCCAGCATTTT | CAWFLSLDRGLNQPQHF | TRBD1 | TRBJ1-5 | TRBV30 | .
TGTGCCTGGAGTGTAGGGGCGAACACTGAAGCTTTCTTT | CAWSVGANTEAFF | . | TRBJ1-1 | TRBV30 | .
TGTGCCAGCAGCCGGACTAGCGGGGGAATCGACACCGGGGAGCTGTTTTTT | CASSRTSGGIDTGELFF | TRBD2 | TRBJ2-2 | TRBV3-1/TRBV3-2 | .
TGTGCCAGCGGATTAGATGTTTCGCAGGTCTCTGGGGCCAACGTCCTGACTTTC | CASGLDVSQVSGANVLTF | . | TRBJ2-6 | TRBV2 | .
TGTGCCAGCAGCTCCGACAGGCCACCGATTTCACCCCTCCACTTT | CASSSDRPPISPLHF | . | TRBJ1-6 | TRBV7-2 | .
TGTGCCAGCAGTGACTCGGCGCGGGGAGCAGATACGCAGTATTTT | CASSDSARGADTQYF | . | TRBJ2-3 | TRBV6-4 | .
TGTGCCAGCAGCTTGTACACCACGGGGAACTACACCTTC | CASSLYTTGNYTF | . | TRBJ1-2 | TRBV5-5 | .
TGTGCCAGCAGCTTAAGGCCCCCTCCAGCGGGGGGGCCGATTGAGCAGTTCTTC | CASSLRPPPAGGPIEQFF | TRBD2 | TRBJ2-1 | TRBV7-6 | .
TGTGCCAGCTCAAGGGACAGCTCCTACAATGAGCAGTTCTTC | CASSRDSSYNEQFF | TRBD1 | TRBJ2-1 | TRBV6-5 | .
TGTGCCAGCAGTGAGCGACTAGCGGGGGGCCACAATGAGCAGTTCTTC | CASSERLAGGHNEQFF | TRBD2 | TRBJ2-1 | TRBV6-1 | .
TGTGCCAGCAGGACAAAGGGGGCTTGGAACACTGAAGCTTTCTTT | CASRTKGAWNTEAFF | TRBD1 | TRBJ1-1 | TRBV13 | .
TGTGCCAGCAGCCCCTTAGCGGGGGGTCACTCCTACGAGCAGTACTTC | CASSPLAGGHSYEQYF | TRBD2 | TRBJ2-7 | TRBV3-1/TRBV3-2 | .
TGTGCCAGCAGCCGGGACAGGGGGATTGTCTACACCTTC | CASSRDRGIVYTF | TRBD1 | TRBJ1-2 | TRBV2 | .